The TCR beta chain described here comes from a study of beta chain features in type 1 diabetes. Whole-study results and caveats: The naive, central memory and Treg TCRB repertoires showed an apparent similarity that was greater among patients than among healthy donors. Any PCR bias toward short templates would affect both groups alike. Shortening that was moderate but significant affected the TCRB CDR3s of Type 1 diabetes patients in all four CD4+ subsets.

The germline gives CDR1 MNHNY, CDR2 SVGAGI (reference sequence). CDR3 length: 12 amino acids. One heparinised blood draw averaging about 116 mL was given by each donor. Every bit of the isolated RNA underwent reverse transcription, so sequencing read expressed TCRB transcripts. About 3.5 million reads per sample on average were obtained from naive, central memory and regulatory T cell samples. Using immunoSEQ multiplex PCR, the repertoire was profiled, and TCRdb retains in-frame clones only, with some absent. The sample lists 150,000 to 200,000 clones; 6.5% to 8.5% were seen once. This clone turned up a few times. Its antigen remains unknown. The junction does not match germline at one end; this may be a read error.

The rearrangement uses TRBV6-6 and TRBJ2-3; 8 bases line up with TRBD2. The sequencing sample was made of central memory CD4+ T cells from blood. This TCR was recovered from a woman in her late teens or twenties with type 1 diabetes. DNA of the CDR3: TGTGCCAGCAGTCTACCGGGACTAGAGCCCTTTTTT. Encoded protein: CASSLPGLEPFF.